This T cell receptor beta chain stems from a study of technical replicates of blood from a few donors. Germline lookup yields CDR1 SGHRS and CDR2 YFSETQ. The CDR3 is made up of 12 amino acids. Trimming took off 2 bases at V and 5 bases at J, with 7 bases between the two ends. Using immunoSEQ multiplex PCR, the repertoire was profiled, and TCRdb retains in-frame clones only, with some absent. The sample includes around 79,000 clones, 90% to 95% seen only once; the top ten take 0.2% to 0.3%. The chain recombines TRBV5-1 with TRBJ1-1, with D tentatively TRBD1 (5 bases). Sequencing input: T cells isolated from PBMCs. This receptor was taken from a human donor in good health. In DNA form, the CDR3 reads TGCGCCAGCAGCTTTCAGGGTACTGAAGCTTTCTTT. Protein product: CASSFQGTEAFF.